A selection of T cell receptor beta chains follows, all from one sample in a study of blood T cells in healthy people across ages. Each CDR3 protein is one row after TCRdb ran MiXCR on the 5' RACE reads. The sample contains 1.5 million to 1.8 million distinct CDR3 sequences, 42% of which appear only once. The sequenced sample consisted of blood. These TCRs come from a woman aged 18-29 years in good health. Each CDR3 is given with its conserved first and last residue. A D gene is named only where the DNA matches it firmly. Size tells how often a clone was seen (once, few, many) or the class of an expanded clone, and some rows leave it out.

d_gene | j_gene | v_gene | abundance | CDR3aa | CDR3nt
- | TRBJ1-2 | TRBV7-9 | few | CASSLAGSRYGYTF | TGTGCCAGCAGCTTAGCCGGGTCTCGATATGGCTACACCTTC
TRBD2 | TRBJ2-5 | TRBV29-1 | few | CSVESATSGRVTQYF | TGCAGCGTTGAATCCGCGACTAGCGGGAGGGTGACCCAGTACTTC
TRBD2 | TRBJ2-7 | TRBV29-1 | - | CSVVGGLRSYNEQYF | TGCAGCGTTGTGGGGGGACTACGCTCCTACAATGAGCAGTACTTC
TRBD2 | TRBJ2-7 | TRBV18 | - | CASSPPGLADYNEQYF | TGTGCCAGCTCACCACCGGGACTAGCGGACTACAATGAGCAGTACTTC
- | TRBJ2-1 | TRBV29-1 | - | CSAERDSEQFF | TGCAGCGCTGAACGAGACAGTGAGCAGTTCTTC
- | TRBJ2-5 | TRBV12-3/TRBV12-4 | few | CASSLAAALTPPDQETQYF | TGTGCCAGCAGTTTGGCGGCAGCCCTCACCCCACCCGATCAAGAGACCCAGTACTTC
- | TRBJ2-5 | TRBV7-2 | - | CASSLASTKWQTQYF | TGTGCCAGCAGCTTAGCGTCGACTAAGTGGCAGACCCAGTACTTC
TRBD1 | TRBJ1-2 | TRBV7-2 | - | CASSLSGPGQGLYGYTF | TGTGCCAGCAGCTTGTCTGGCCCGGGACAGGGATTATATGGCTACACCTTC
- | TRBJ1-1 | TRBV29-1 | few | CSVERAGVMGFF | TGCAGCGTTGAACGGGCAGGCGTGATGGGTTTCTTT
- | TRBJ2-6 | TRBV7-2 | - | CASSLAGVPGANVQTF | TGTGCCAGCAGCTTAGCAGGCGTGCCTGGGGCCAACGTCCAGACTTTC
- | TRBJ2-7 | TRBV6-1 | - | CASNSRLYGQYF | TGTGCCAGCAACTCTCGACTATACGGGCAGTACTTC
- | TRBJ1-2 | TRBV3-1 | - | CASNQAASGGPGYTF | TGTGCCAGCAACCAAGCAGCCAGCGGGGGTCCTGGCTACACCTTC
- | TRBJ2-3 | TRBV6-5 | - | CASSKRSSTDTQYF | TGTGCCAGCAGTAAACGGTCTAGCACAGATACGCAGTATTTT
- | TRBJ2-7 | TRBV4-1 | - | CASSHGQKYEQYF | TGCGCCAGCAGCCACGGACAGAAGTACGAGCAGTACTTC
TRBD1 | TRBJ2-7 | TRBV10-3 | - | CAIRRDRGPYEQYF | TGTGCCATCAGAAGGGACAGGGGGCCCTACGAGCAGTACTTC
- | TRBJ1-1 | TRBV14 | few | CASSRFQVSAEAFF | TGTGCCAGCAGCCGCTTCCAGGTCTCCGCTGAAGCTTTCTTT
- | TRBJ2-7 | TRBV14 | - | CASSQTGRTYNEQYF | TGTGCCAGCAGCCAAACAGGACGGACCTACAATGAGCAGTACTTC
- | TRBJ2-1 | TRBV6-5 | - | CVSSYSVVGEQFF | TGTGTCAGCAGTTACTCGGTGGTCGGTGAGCAGTTCTTC
- | TRBJ1-5 | TRBV6-2/TRBV6-3 | - | CASSPGLAWNQPQHF | TGTGCCAGCAGTCCCGGGTTGGCGTGGAATCAGCCCCAGCATTTT
TRBD1 | TRBJ1-2 | TRBV4-1 | - | CASSQVGQFYGYTF | TGCGCCAGCAGCCAAGTGGGACAGTTCTATGGCTACACCTTC
- | TRBJ2-3 | TRBV7-8 | - | CASSLKRLPDTQYF | TGTGCCAGCAGCTTAAAAAGGCTACCAGATACGCAGTATTTT
- | TRBJ2-7 | TRBV5-5 | - | CASNLDHRAFYEQYF | TGTGCCAGCAACTTGGATCACAGGGCTTTCTACGAGCAGTACTTC
- | TRBJ2-7 | TRBV21-1 | many | CASSNRKDKSYEQYF | TGTGCCAGCAGCAATCGTAAAGACAAGTCCTACGAGCAGTACTTC
- | TRBJ2-1 | TRBV29-1 | many | CSVAPRNEQFF | TGCAGCGTTGCCCCCAGAAATGAGCAGTTCTTC
- | TRBJ2-5 | TRBV6-1 | - | CANRPSLWEQYF | TGTGCCAACCGGCCCTCCCTTTGGGAGCAGTACTTC
TRBD2 | TRBJ2-5 | TRBV29-1 | - | CSDRLAGGVEQYF | TGCAGCGATCGACTAGCGGGAGGTGTTGAGCAGTACTTC
TRBD1 | TRBJ2-7 | TRBV4-3 | few | CASSPDRDLPYEQYF | TGCGCCAGCAGCCCTGACAGGGACCTTCCCTACGAGCAGTACTTC
- | TRBJ2-7 | TRBV9 | many | CASSVGPSRTYEQYF | TGTGCCAGCAGCGTAGGCCCATCAAGAACCTACGAGCAGTACTTC
- | TRBJ1-1 | TRBV12-3/TRBV12-4 | - | CASTPSGGNTEAFF | TGTGCCAGCACCCCTTCGGGGGGTAACACTGAAGCTTTCTTT
- | TRBJ1-2 | TRBV12-3/TRBV12-4 | once | CASGRGRGGYTF | TGTGCCAGCGGGAGGGGAAGGGGGGGCTACACCTTC
TRBD2 | TRBJ2-1 | TRBV12-3/TRBV12-4 | few | CASSGLAGKVGEQFF | TGTGCCAGCAGCGGACTAGCGGGAAAGGTCGGTGAGCAGTTCTTC
- | TRBJ2-7 | TRBV10-3 | few | CAIGSGTYEQYF | TGTGCCATCGGGAGCGGGACATACGAGCAGTACTTC
- | TRBJ1-4 | TRBV4-3 | - | CASSQVWPMGEKLFF | TGCGCCAGCAGCCAAGTTTGGCCGATGGGGGAAAAACTGTTTTTT
TRBD1 | TRBJ2-7 | TRBV27 | many | CASSKDRKGPYEQYF | TGTGCCAGCAGTAAGGACAGGAAGGGTCCCTACGAGCAGTACTTC
- | TRBJ1-1 | TRBV11-2 | - | CASSSLDGGLLTEAFF | TGTGCCAGCAGCTCCTTGGACGGGGGCCTCCTCACTGAAGCTTTCTTT
- | TRBJ2-1 | TRBV13 | - | CASSNNIIDEQFF | TGTGCCAGCAGCAACAATATTATAGATGAGCAGTTCTTC
- | TRBJ1-5 | TRBV6-6 | - | CASRDPSGLSNQPQHF | TGTGCCAGCAGGGACCCGTCAGGGCTTAGCAATCAGCCCCAGCATTTT
- | TRBJ2-1 | TRBV7-2 | - | CASSAAGQIYNEQFF | TGTGCCAGCAGCGCTGCGGGACAGATCTACAATGAGCAGTTCTTC
- | TRBJ1-1 | TRBV6-5 | many | CASKSFDREWGAFF | TGTGCCAGCAAATCTTTTGACCGAGAGTGGGGAGCTTTCTTT
- | TRBJ2-2 | TRBV7-9 | - | CASSLAIPPDTGELFF | TGTGCCAGCAGCTTAGCTATACCGCCCGACACCGGGGAGCTGTTTTTT
TRBD1 | TRBJ1-4 | TRBV5-1 | - | CASSSKHPGQGVYSNEKLFF | TGCGCCAGCAGCTCCAAGCACCCGGGACAGGGGGTTTATAGCAATGAAAAACTGTTTTTT
- | TRBJ2-1 | TRBV7-9 | many | CASSLARARWPYNEQFF | TGTGCCAGCAGCTTAGCGCGCGCGCGATGGCCCTACAATGAGCAGTTCTTC
- | TRBJ2-1 | TRBV4-3 | many | CASMTSNEQFF | TGCGCCAGCATGACTAGCAATGAGCAGTTCTTC